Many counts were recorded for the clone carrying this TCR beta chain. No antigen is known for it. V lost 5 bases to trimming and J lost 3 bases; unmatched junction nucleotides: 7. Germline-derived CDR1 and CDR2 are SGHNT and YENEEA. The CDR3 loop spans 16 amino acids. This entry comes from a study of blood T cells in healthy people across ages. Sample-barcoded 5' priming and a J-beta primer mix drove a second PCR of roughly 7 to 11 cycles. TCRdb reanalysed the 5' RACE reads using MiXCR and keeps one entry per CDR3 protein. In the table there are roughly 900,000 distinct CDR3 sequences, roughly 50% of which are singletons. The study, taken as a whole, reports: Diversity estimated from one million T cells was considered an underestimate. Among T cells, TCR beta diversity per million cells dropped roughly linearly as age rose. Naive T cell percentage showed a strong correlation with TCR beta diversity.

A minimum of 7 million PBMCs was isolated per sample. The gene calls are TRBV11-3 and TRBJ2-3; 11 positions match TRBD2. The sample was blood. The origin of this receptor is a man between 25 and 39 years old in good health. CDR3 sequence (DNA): TGTGCCAGCAGCCCGTTAGCGGGGGGGCCAACAGATACGCAGTATTTT. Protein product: CASSPLAGGPTDTQYF.